The next 29 T cell receptor beta chains were all read from a single sample in a study of beta chain features in type 1 diabetes. Study-wide results and limits: Across all four CD4+ subsets, people with type 1 diabetes showed modestly shorter TCRB CDR3s.

Expressed TCRB transcripts were sequenced because the entire RNA isolate underwent reverse transcription. Only in-frame clones appear in the TCRdb table, and some are missing; sequencing was by immunoSEQ multiplex PCR. The sample consists of around 250,000 clones, about 14% of them appearing once. Their specific antigens are unknown. The specimen sequenced was naive CD4+ T cells from blood. Every receptor here comes from a man in his thirties or forties with type 1 diabetes.

This clone was seen a few times. The gene calls are TRBV29-1 and TRBJ2-7, with 7 bases identical to TRBD2. This CDR3 contains 13 residues. Germline CDR1 and CDR2: SQVTM and ANQGSEA. V dropped 4 bases and J dropped 3; count of bases not matched to a gene: 6. CDR3 amino acids: CSVVKAGNYEQYF. The CDR3 region has the DNA TGCAGCGTTGTTAAAGCGGGGAACTACGAGCAGTACTTC.

This clone was picked up a small number of times. This sequence joins TRBV2 and TRBJ2-4, with 9 positions matching TRBD2. CDR3 length: 14 amino acids. Germline V lookup: CDR1 SNHLY, CDR2 FYNNEI. J gave up 8 bases and V 2 bases, and 4 bases lay outside the gene matches. The CDR3 protein is CASSESPSGDIQYF. The CDR3 bases are TGTGCCAGCAGTGAATCCCCTAGCGGGGACATTCAGTACTTC.

The sample holds a few counts of this clone. The V call is TRBV30, the J call TRBJ1-3; D is unresolved. The CDR3 is 15 residues long. Trimming cost V 0 bases and J 4 bases, with 13 bases left between them. The germline V gene encodes CDR1 GTSNPN and CDR2 SVGIG (reference sequence). CDR3 sequence (DNA): TGTGCCTGGAGTGTACGAAAGAGGGTCGGAAACACCATATATTTT. Translated, it gives CAWSVRKRVGNTIYF.

DNA of the CDR3: TGTGCCAGCAGCCCCGGGACAGGGGGCCCAGATACGCAGTATTTT. It encodes CASSPGTGGPDTQYF. This chain uses TRBV14 with TRBJ2-3; TRBD1 aligns across 12 bases. The V and J ends lost 4 bases and 4 bases, in that order; junction bases with no gene match: 3. CDR3 length: 15 residues. The germline gives CDR1 SGHDN, CDR2 FVKESK.

The V gene is TRBV30, the J gene TRBJ1-5; 7 bases map to TRBD1. CDR1 is GTSNPN, CDR2 SVGIG, per germline (reference sequence). The CDR3 runs 13 residues. Germline trimming cut 1 base from V and 4 bases from J; bases unmatched to any gene: 1. This CDR3 is CAWSGTGNQPQHF. DNA for the CDR3: TGTGCCTGGAGTGGGACAGGTAATCAGCCCCAGCATTTT.

The gene calls are TRBV10-3 and TRBJ2-3, with 8 nucleotides matching TRBD2. With V trimmed by 4 bases and J by 2 bases, 5 bases remained unmatched. Germline V gives CDR1 ENHRY, CDR2 SYGVKD. The CDR3 is 15 amino acids. This CDR3 is CAISAGGANTDTQYF. The CDR3 DNA follows: TGTGCCATCAGTGCCGGGGGGGCCAACACAGATACGCAGTATTTT.

This clone was counted only a few times. V gene TRBV30 combines with J gene TRBJ2-6; D gene uncertain. Looked up from germline, CDR1 is GTSNPN and CDR2 is SVGIG (reference sequence). CDR3 length equals 15 residues. V lost 0 bases to trimming and J lost 0 bases, with 6 bases between them. DNA for the CDR3: TGTGCCTGGAGTGTTCGGTCCTCTGGGGCCAACGTCCTGACTTTC. Translating gives CAWSVRSSGANVLTF.

The table lists this clone with a few counts. The CDR3 DNA reads TGTGCCAGCAGCCAAGACCCCCCGACAGGGGAGCGGGTCTATGGCTACACCTTC. Amino acids: CASSQDPPTGERVYGYTF. The chain is built from TRBV4-2 and TRBJ1-2; 8 bases align to TRBD1. With 0 bases clipped from V and 4 bases from J, the junction kept 13 bases outside the gene matches. Per the germline V gene, CDR1 is LGHNA and CDR2 is YNFKEQ. The CDR3 runs to 18 residues.

CDR3 region: CASSQTSGGETQYF. The CDR3 DNA reads as TGTGCCAGCAGTCAGACTAGCGGGGGAGAGACCCAGTACTTC. This chain uses TRBV6-6 with TRBJ2-5; 12 nucleotides align to TRBD2. Germline-derived CDR1 and CDR2 are MNHNY and SVGAGI (reference sequence). The CDR3 is 14 residues long. Trimming at V came to 5 bases and at J to 4 bases, leaving 2 bases not matched to a gene.

Of note for this clone: The same CDR3 can be traced to other DNA sequences in this sample. The gene calls are TRBV5-1 and TRBJ2-7; D is undetermined. Germline assignment: CDR1 SGHRS and CDR2 YFSETQ. V was pared by 0 bases and J by 5 bases, with 6 bases between. This CDR3 contains 12 residues. CDR3 in amino acids: CASSLGQDEQYF. For the CDR3, the DNA is TGCGCCAGCAGCTTGGGCCAGGACGAGCAGTACTTC. Together with reference TRBV5-1 and TRBJ2-7, the CDR3 gives the full variable domain: KAGVTQTPRYLIKTRGQQVTLSCSPISGHRSVSWYQQTPGQGLQFLFEYFSETQRNKGNFPGRFSGRQFSNSRSEMNVSTLELGDSALYLCASSLGQDEQYFGPGTRLTVT.

This clone was counted a few times. CDR3 amino acids: CSVSGTGDQPQHF. DNA of the CDR3: TGCAGCGTTTCCGGTACAGGGGATCAGCCCCAGCATTTT. This chain connects TRBV29-1 to TRBJ1-5, with 7 positions matching TRBD1. The V and J ends lost 5 bases and 5 bases, in that order; junction bases with no gene match: 6. Per germline, CDR1 SQVTM and CDR2 ANQGSEA. The CDR3 covers 13 residues.

This clone was seen a few times. This chain joins TRBV4-1 and TRBJ2-3; 10 positions match TRBD2. The germline CDR1 and CDR2 sequences are MGHRA and YSYEKL. V lost 0 bases and J lost 4; bases outside the gene matches: 16. CDR3 length equals 20 residues. DNA for the CDR3: TGCGCCAGCAGCCAAGAGGCGGCAGCGGGAGGGCCCTTAGGACCAGATACGCAGTATTTT. Protein: CASSQEAAAGGPLGPDTQYF.

This clone was recorded a few times. The rearrangement links TRBV7-8 to TRBJ2-5, with D unclear. The V gene lost 5 bases and the J gene lost 4 bases, with 5 bases spanning the gap. Germline lookup yields CDR1 SGHVS and CDR2 FQNEAQ. CDR3 length: 11 amino acids. CDR3 sequence (DNA): TGTGCCAGCAGCGCCGGAGAGACCCAGTACTTC. As protein: CASSAGETQYF.

The CDR3 nucleotides are TGCGCCAGCAGGCAACCGGGACAGGGTGGCTATGGCTACACCTTC. The encoded protein is CASRQPGQGGYGYTF. This chain connects TRBV4-1 to TRBJ1-2; 9 nucleotides agree with TRBD1. Trimming at V came to 6 bases and at J to 4 bases, leaving 9 bases not matched to a gene. The CDR3 loop spans 15 amino acids. Per the germline V gene, CDR1 is MGHRA and CDR2 is YSYEKL.

V and J are TRBV25-1 and TRBJ1-2; D gene ambiguous. This CDR3 spans 16 amino acids. V lost 2 bases and J lost 2, with 15 bases in between. CDR1 and CDR2 from the germline V gene are MGHDK and SYGVNS. The CDR3 spells CASSEPPPRENYGYTF. CDR3 in DNA: TGTGCCAGCAGTGAACCCCCCCCTCGGGAAAACTATGGCTACACCTTC.

This chain joins TRBV6-6 and TRBJ2-7; 7 bases match TRBD1. Germline V gene lookup returns CDR1 MNHNY and CDR2 SVGAGI (reference sequence). CDR3 length equals 13 residues. J was trimmed by 4 bases and V by 5 bases; bases with no gene match: 5. In DNA, the CDR3 is TGTGCCAGCAGTACCGGGACAGAGTACGAGCAGTACTTC. Its translation is CASSTGTEYEQYF.

There are a few counts of this clone. V is TRBV5-5 and J is TRBJ2-1; the match to TRBD1 covers 9 bases. The CDR3 is 15 residues long. The V and J ends lost 3 bases and 4 bases, in that order; junction bases with no gene match: 5. CDR1 and CDR2 (germline): SGHKS, YYEKEE (reference sequence). CDR3 sequence: CASSSGQGTYNEQFF. The CDR3 DNA follows: TGTGCCAGCAGCTCCGGACAGGGGACATACAATGAGCAGTTCTTC.

This clone was observed a few times. The genes are TRBV18 and TRBJ1-1, with D possibly being TRBD1 (5 bases). V was clipped by 6 bases and J by 0 bases, with 14 bases between them. From germline, CDR1 is KGHSH and CDR2 LQKENI. The CDR3 totals 15 residues. This CDR3 reads CASSSSGAMNTEAFF. CDR3 coding DNA: TGTGCCAGCTCGTCCAGCGGGGCTATGAACACTGAAGCTTTCTTT.

The V call is TRBV6-5, the J call TRBJ2-5, with a possible D match to TRBD2 (6 bases). CDR3 length equals 15 residues. Germline V CDR1 and CDR2: MNHEY, SVGAGI. V shed 5 bases and J shed 5 bases, with 18 bases lying between them. CDR3 region: CASSTRVGGEETQYF. CDR3 nucleotides: TGTGCCAGCAGTACCCGTGTGGGGGGAGAGGAGACCCAGTACTTC.

The V and J genes are TRBV2 and TRBJ1-1; TRBD1 is a possible D gene (6 bases). V gave up 3 bases and J gave up 1 base, with 9 bases separating them. This CDR3 comprises 14 residues. CDR1 and CDR2 (germline): SNHLY, FYNNEI. The CDR3 DNA reads as TGTGCCAGCAGTGAGGGACACACGAACACTGAAGCTTTCTTT. This translates into CASSEGHTNTEAFF.

In its sample, this clone was seen a few times. The chain joins TRBV7-2 to TRBJ1-1; 7 bases line up with TRBD1. V gave up 4 bases and J gave up 5 bases; unmatched junction bases: 10. CDR3 size: 15 residues. Germline loops: CDR1 SGHTA, CDR2 FQGNSA. The CDR3 is CASSYFPQGVTEAFF. The CDR3 DNA reads as TGTGCCAGCAGCTACTTCCCTCAGGGGGTAACTGAAGCTTTCTTT.

The V gene is TRBV5-1, the J gene TRBJ2-5; possible D gene TRBD1, 5 bases. Germline values: CDR1 SGHRS, CDR2 YFSETQ. With 0 bases removed from V and 2 bases from J, the gap between germline ends came to 8 bases. This CDR3 spans 14 amino acids. The CDR3: CASSLGDRQETQYF. The CDR3 coding sequence is TGCGCCAGCAGCTTGGGCGACAGACAAGAGACCCAGTACTTC. The full variable domain, with the rest looked up from reference TRBV5-1 and TRBJ2-5, is KAGVTQTPRYLIKTRGQQVTLSCSPISGHRSVSWYQQTPGQGLQFLFEYFSETQRNKGNFPGRFSGRQFSNSRSEMNVSTLELGDSALYLCASSLGDRQETQYFGPGTRLLVL.

This clone was found a few times. The chain combines TRBV29-1 with TRBJ2-1; perhaps TRBD1 as D (5 bases). The CDR3 totals 12 residues. Deletions cut 4 bases from V and 4 bases from J, with 8 bases between. Germline loops: CDR1 SQVTM, CDR2 ANQGSEA. CDR3 residues: CSVADSYNEQFF. The CDR3 DNA sequence: TGCAGCGTTGCAGACAGTTACAATGAGCAGTTCTTC.

Only a few counts were recorded for this clone. The chain employs TRBV28 and TRBJ1-5, with D possibly matching TRBD1 (5 bases). The CDR3 is 15 amino acids. Germline V gene data show CDR1 as MDHEN and CDR2 as SYDVKM. V was shortened by 8 bases and J by 4 bases, with 18 bases between the two germline ends. The CDR3 protein is CASQTGSRLNQPQHF. The CDR3 nucleotides read TGTGCCAGCCAAACAGGCTCACGTCTGAATCAGCCCCAGCATTTT.

The chain recombines TRBV11-2 with TRBJ1-2; 9 nucleotides agree with TRBD1. V shed 4 bases and J 4 bases; nucleotides not matched to a gene: 10. The CDR3 totals 16 residues. CDR1 and CDR2 (germline): SGHAT, FQNNGV. The CDR3 protein is CASSWTGTGKAYGYTF. The CDR3 DNA reads TGTGCCAGCAGCTGGACCGGGACAGGGAAAGCCTATGGCTACACCTTC.

The genes are TRBV4-2 and TRBJ1-4; D is unresolved. CDR3 size: 13 residues. Germline assignment: CDR1 LGHNA and CDR2 YNFKEQ. V lost 2 bases, J lost 6 bases, and 7 bases lay in between. The CDR3 loop reads CASSQSRDEKLFF. The CDR3 nucleotides read TGTGCCAGCAGCCAAAGCCGGGATGAAAAACTGTTTTTT.

In its sample, this clone was seen a few times. The chain uses TRBV7-9 and TRBJ2-3; 8 nucleotides agree with TRBD1. The CDR3 has 15 residues. Looked up from germline, CDR1 is SEHNR and CDR2 is FQNEAQ (reference sequence). The V and J ends lost 2 bases and 4 bases, in that order; junction bases with no gene match: 5. CDR3 amino acids: CASSLTGQGPDTQYF. CDR3 bases: TGTGCCAGCAGCTTAACAGGACAGGGTCCAGATACGCAGTATTTT. The variable domain in full, with the rest retrieved from reference TRBV7-9 and TRBJ2-3, is DTGVSQNPRHKITKRGQNVTFRCDPISEHNRLYWYRQTLGQGPEFLTYFQNEAQLEKSRLLSDRFSAERPKGSFSTLEIQRTEQGDSAMYLCASSLTGQGPDTQYFGPGTRLTVL.

This clone has more than one count but fewer than ten. The chain uses TRBV7-2 and TRBJ2-7; TRBD2 is a possible D gene (6 bases). Trimming took off 5 bases at V and 11 bases at J, with 16 bases between the two ends. The CDR3 has 12 amino acids. The germline CDR1 and CDR2 sequences are SGHTA and FQGNSA. The DNA of the CDR3 is TGTGCCAGCAGCCCGAGCGCCGGGAGAGAGTACTTC. This translates into CASSPSAGREYF.

This clone was recorded a few times. The V gene is TRBV6-5, the J gene TRBJ1-1, with 8 bases fitting TRBD1. Per the germline V gene, CDR1 is MNHEY and CDR2 is SVGAGI. V shed 2 bases and J 10 bases; nucleotides not matched to a gene: 6. The CDR3 is made up of 13 amino acids. The chain's CDR3 is CASSYGQGRRAFF. The CDR3 DNA follows: TGTGCCAGCAGTTACGGACAGGGTCGGCGAGCTTTCTTT.